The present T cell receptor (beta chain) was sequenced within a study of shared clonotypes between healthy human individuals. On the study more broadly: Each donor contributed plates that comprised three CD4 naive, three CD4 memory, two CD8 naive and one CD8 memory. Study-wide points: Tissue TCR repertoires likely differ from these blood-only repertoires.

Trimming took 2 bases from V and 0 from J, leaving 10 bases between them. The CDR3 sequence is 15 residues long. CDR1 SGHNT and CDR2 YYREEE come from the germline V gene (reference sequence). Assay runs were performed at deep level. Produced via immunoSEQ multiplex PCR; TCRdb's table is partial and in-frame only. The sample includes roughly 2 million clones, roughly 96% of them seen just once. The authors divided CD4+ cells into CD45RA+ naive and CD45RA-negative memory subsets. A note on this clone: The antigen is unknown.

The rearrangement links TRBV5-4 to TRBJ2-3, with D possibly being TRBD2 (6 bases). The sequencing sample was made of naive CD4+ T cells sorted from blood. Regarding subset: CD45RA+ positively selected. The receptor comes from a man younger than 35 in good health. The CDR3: CASSLGLTSTDTQYF. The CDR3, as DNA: TGTGCCAGCAGCTTAGGACTAACTAGCACAGATACGCAGTATTTT.